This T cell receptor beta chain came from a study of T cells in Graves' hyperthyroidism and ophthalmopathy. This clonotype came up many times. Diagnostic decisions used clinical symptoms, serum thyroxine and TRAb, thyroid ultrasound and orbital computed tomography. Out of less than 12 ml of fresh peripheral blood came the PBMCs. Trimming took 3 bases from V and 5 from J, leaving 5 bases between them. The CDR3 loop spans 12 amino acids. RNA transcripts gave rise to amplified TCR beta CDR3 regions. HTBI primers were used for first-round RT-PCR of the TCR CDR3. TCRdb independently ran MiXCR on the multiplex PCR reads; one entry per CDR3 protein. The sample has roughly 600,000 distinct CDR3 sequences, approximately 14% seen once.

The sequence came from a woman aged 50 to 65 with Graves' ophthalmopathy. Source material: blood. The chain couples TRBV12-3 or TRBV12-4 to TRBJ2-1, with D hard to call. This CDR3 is CASSLWNNEQFF. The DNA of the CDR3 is TGTGCCAGCAGTTTGTGGAACAATGAGCAGTTCTTC.